One and the same sample provided the 26 T cell receptor beta chains below, sequenced in a study of blood T cell repertoires in COVID-19. The table came from immunoSEQ multiplex PCR; TCRdb's copy has only in-frame clones and leaves some out. The data hold 200,000 or so clones, with roughly 87% observed a single time. Material for sequencing was PBMCs or T cells enriched from blood (not recorded which). The receptors were gathered from a man aged 30-40 years who had recovered from COVID-19.

CDR3 DNA sequence: TGTGCCAGCAGCCCCGGACAGTTTGAAGCTTTCTTT. Translating it yields CASSPGQFEAFF. The V and J genes are TRBV5-4 and TRBJ1-1; D perhaps matches TRBD1 (6 bases). V shed 4 bases and J shed 7 bases, with 11 bases lying between them. Germline assignment: CDR1 SGHNT and CDR2 YYREEE (reference sequence). The CDR3 has 12 residues. The full variable domain, in which reference TRBV5-4 and TRBJ1-1 provide the parts outside the CDR3, is ETGVTQSPTHLIKTRGQQVTLRCSSQSGHNTVSWYQQALGQGPQFIFQYYREEENGRGNFPPRFSGLQFPNYSSELNVNALELDDSALYLCASSPGQFEAFFGQGTRLTVV.

This chain joins TRBV2 and TRBJ2-1; 7 bases are a match to TRBD1. V dropped 6 bases and J dropped 10; count of bases not matched to a gene: 9. Germline CDR1 and CDR2: SNHLY and FYNNEI. The CDR3 runs 13 residues. The CDR3 DNA follows: TGTGCCAGCAGGGGGGACAGTCCAATCGAGCAGTTCTTC. It encodes CASRGDSPIEQFF.

The chain has TRBV6-5 and TRBJ2-3; tentative D call: TRBD2 (5 bases). This CDR3 spans 14 amino acids. V lost 8 bases and J lost 4, with 16 bases in between. Germline V CDR1 and CDR2: MNHEY, SVGAGI. The CDR3 bases are TGTGCCAGCGGCAAAAGGGAGCCCCCAGATACGCAGTATTTT. Its translation is CASGKREPPDTQYF.

V and J are TRBV9 and TRBJ2-3; D is unresolved. There are 13 residues in the CDR3. The germline CDR1 and CDR2 sequences are SGDLS and YYNGEE. The V end was cut by 8 bases, the J end by 1 base, with 11 bases between. The CDR3: CASSVGGTDTQYF. DNA for the CDR3: TGTGCCAGTAGTGTTGGAGGCACAGATACGCAGTATTTT.

The chain combines TRBV28 with TRBJ1-2; perhaps TRBD1 as D (6 bases). With 5 bases removed from V and 2 bases from J, the gap between germline ends came to 12 bases. The germline gives CDR1 MDHEN, CDR2 SYDVKM. The CDR3 sequence is 14 residues long. The CDR3 is CASSQGGANYGYTF. CDR3 coding DNA: TGTGCCAGCAGTCAAGGGGGGGCCAACTATGGCTACACCTTC.

The V and J genes are TRBV9 and TRBJ1-2; D perhaps matches TRBD1 (5 bases). The CDR3 has 12 residues. V gave up 6 bases and J gave up 6 bases, with 12 bases separating them. Germline V gene lookup returns CDR1 SGDLS and CDR2 YYNGEE. As DNA, the CDR3 is TGTGCCAGCAAGGACATGAACAATGGCTACACCTTC. Its protein product is CASKDMNNGYTF.

This clone appeared a single time. The chain joins TRBV5-5 to TRBJ1-2; possible D gene TRBD1, 5 bases. CDR3 size: 15 residues. Trimming left V 7 bases short and J 0 bases short, with 16 bases between. Germline CDR1 and CDR2: SGHKS and YYEKEE (reference sequence). This chain's CDR3 is CASFTGSDANYGYTF. CDR3 coding DNA: TGTGCCAGCTTCACAGGTTCTGACGCTAACTATGGCTACACCTTC.

The J gene is TRBJ2-1, the V gene TRBV7-9; D might be TRBD2 (6 bases). V lost 0 bases, J lost 7 bases, and 19 bases lay in between. This CDR3 is 17 amino acids long. Germline values: CDR1 SEHNR, CDR2 FQNEAQ (reference sequence). The CDR3 DNA reads TGTGCCAGCAGCTTAGCGATGGCCCTAAACCTAGCGAATGAGCAGTTCTTC. This translates into CASSLAMALNLANEQFF.

The chain employs TRBV19 and TRBJ2-7; tentatively, D is TRBD1 (5 bases). This CDR3 region has 15 residues. Trimming stripped 10 bases from V and 2 bases from J, with 21 bases between. CDR1 is LNHDA and CDR2 is SQIVND in the germline V gene (reference sequence). The CDR3, as DNA: TGTGCCACCCGACCAGGACACAGCTTAACCTACGAGCAGTACTTC. Amino acids: CATRPGHSLTYEQYF.

To note about this clone: Germline and junction disagree at one end, which may indicate a read error. This chain connects TRBV11-2 to TRBJ1-4; 7 nucleotides match TRBD1. This CDR3 is built from 12 residues. Germline-derived CDR1 and CDR2 are SGHAT and FQNNGV. The CDR3 sequence: CASSLHLDRVVF. The CDR3 DNA sequence: TGTGCCAGCAGCTTGCATTTAGACAGGGTGGTTTTT.

The CDR3 here is CASRLDYSNQPQHF. In DNA, the CDR3 is TGTGCCAGCCGACTGGACTATAGCAATCAGCCCCAGCATTTT. J is TRBJ1-5 and V is TRBV21-1. TRBV21-1 is designated a pseudogene. This CDR3 has 14 amino acids.

The chain joins TRBV28 to TRBJ1-6; TRBD1 agrees at 10 bases. This CDR3 region has 13 residues. Trimming removed 6 bases from V and 7 bases from J; junction bases left unmatched: 0. Germline CDR1 reads MDHEN; CDR2 reads SYDVKM. DNA for the CDR3: TGTGCCAGCAGGGGACAGGGGAATTCACCCCTCCACTTT. Protein sequence: CASRGQGNSPLHF.

The chain is built from TRBV5-4 and TRBJ1-1, with D maybe TRBD1 (5 bases). The CDR3 loop spans 15 amino acids. Deletions cut 4 bases from V and 1 base from J, with 14 bases between. Per the germline V gene, CDR1 is SGHNT and CDR2 is YYREEE (reference sequence). The CDR3 DNA is TGTGCCAGCAGCATAAGGCAGGGATCGAACACTGAAGCTTTCTTT. Encoded protein: CASSIRQGSNTEAFF.

The chain combines TRBV3-1 (or the pseudogene TRBV3-2) with TRBJ2-1, with 12 positions matching TRBD1. The V and J ends lost 2 bases and 10 bases, in that order; junction bases with no gene match: 6. The CDR3 runs to 15 residues. Germline V gene data show CDR1 as LGHDT and CDR2 as YNNKEL (reference sequence). DNA of the CDR3: TGTGCCAGCAGCCAACAGGGACAGGGGGCACGGGAGCAGTTCTTC. Its protein is CASSQQGQGAREQFF.

The chain couples TRBV30 to TRBJ2-7, with D perhaps matching TRBD1 (6 bases). V was shortened by 4 bases and J by 3 bases, with 7 bases between the two germline ends. This CDR3 spans 11 amino acids. Germline CDR1 and CDR2: GTSNPN and SVGIG (reference sequence). The CDR3 here is CAWTDSYEQYF. The DNA of the CDR3 is TGTGCCTGGACGGACAGCTACGAGCAGTACTTC.

The chain carries TRBV27 and TRBJ2-7, with a possible D match to TRBD2 (6 bases). The CDR3 extends over 16 amino acids. Looked up from germline, CDR1 is MNHEY and CDR2 is SMNVEV (reference sequence). Trimming stripped 3 bases from V and 2 bases from J, with 17 bases between. CDR3 DNA: TGTGCCAGCAGTTTGATCTCCTCCGGGGGAACCTACGAGCAGTACTTC. Translation gives CASSLISSGGTYEQYF.

The rearrangement uses TRBV30 and TRBJ1-6, with TRBD1 identical over 8 bases. The CDR3 extends over 16 amino acids. Germline V lookup: CDR1 GTSNPN, CDR2 SVGIG (reference sequence). Losses at the gene ends were 0 bases for V and 6 bases for J; bases not matched to a gene: 7. CDR3 nucleotides: TGTGCCTGGAGTGTAAGGGCAGGGGGCTTTAATTCACCCCTCCACTTT. Protein product: CAWSVRAGGFNSPLHF. Based on the CDR3 plus reference TRBV30 and TRBJ1-6, the full variable domain is SQTIHQWPATLVQPVGSPLSLECTVEGTSNPNLYWYRQAAGRGLQLLFYSVGIGQISSEVPQNLSASRPQDRQFILSSKKLLLSDSGFYLCAWSVRAGGFNSPLHFGNGTRLTVT.

The gene calls are TRBV3-1 (or the pseudogene TRBV3-2) and TRBJ1-5; weak D call: TRBD1 (5 bases). The CDR3 loop spans 12 amino acids. CDR1 and CDR2 (germline): LGHDT, YNNKEL (reference sequence). The V gene lost 3 bases and the J gene lost 11 bases, with 11 bases spanning the gap. The CDR3 DNA is TGTGCCAGCAGCCAGGGCACAGGTGCCCAGCATTTT. Encoded protein: CASSQGTGAQHF.

The chain employs TRBV6-4 and TRBJ2-1; D gene uncertain. Germline CDR1 and CDR2: MRHNA and SNTAGT. The length of the CDR3 is 14 residues. V was pared by 6 bases and J by 0 bases, with 9 bases between. CDR3 sequence (DNA): TGTGCCAGCAGCGCATGGAGCTCCTACAATGAGCAGTTCTTC. Translated, it gives CASSAWSSYNEQFF.

The rearrangement joins TRBV13 to TRBJ2-7, with 8 bases fitting TRBD2. The ends lost 3 bases at V and 2 bases at J; junction bases unmatched: 12. Germline CDR1 PRHDT, CDR2 FYEKMQ (reference sequence). This CDR3 comprises 17 residues. The CDR3 DNA follows: TGTGCCAGCAGCTTTAAATTGAGTAGCGGGAAGACCTACGAGCAGTACTTC. As protein: CASSFKLSSGKTYEQYF.

The chain recombines TRBV6-5 with TRBJ1-2; 7 bases fit TRBD1. CDR1 and CDR2 (germline): MNHEY, SVGAGI. J gave up 1 base and V 6 bases, and 5 bases lay outside the gene matches. The length of the CDR3 is 14 residues. The CDR3 sequence: CASSRDRVNYGYTF. CDR3 coding DNA: TGTGCCAGCAGCCGAGACAGGGTTAACTATGGCTACACCTTC.

V usage is TRBV27 and J usage is TRBJ2-7; the match to TRBD2 covers 16 bases. Germline values: CDR1 MNHEY, CDR2 SMNVEV (reference sequence). V shed 5 bases and J 4 bases; nucleotides not matched to a gene: 20. The CDR3 contains 21 residues. This CDR3 is CASSLIASGTSGRASGYEQYF. CDR3 in DNA: TGTGCCAGCAGTCTTATAGCTTCCGGGACTAGCGGGAGGGCCAGTGGGTACGAGCAGTACTTC.

This clone appeared a single time. The chain has TRBV9 and TRBJ1-1; D unresolved. The germline CDR1 and CDR2 sequences are SGDLS and YYNGEE. The CDR3 totals 14 residues. V dropped 1 base and J dropped 4 bases, with 11 bases sitting between them. CDR3 loop: CASSVMSGSTEAFF. The CDR3 DNA is TGTGCCAGCAGCGTAATGAGCGGCAGCACTGAAGCTTTCTTT.

The CDR3: CASSWSDYGYTF. The DNA for the CDR3 is TGTGCCAGCAGTTGGTCAGACTATGGCTACACCTTC. The chain carries TRBV6-2 or TRBV6-3 and TRBJ1-2; D is undetermined. The CDR3 is made up of 12 amino acids. Trimming removed 4 bases at V and 3 bases at J, with 6 bases between. Per the germline V gene, CDR1 is MNHEY and CDR2 is SVGEGT.

This chain connects TRBV27 to TRBJ1-3, with unresolved D. Germline CDR1 and CDR2: MNHEY and SMNVEV (reference sequence). V was trimmed by 4 bases and J by 2 bases, leaving 9 bases between them. The CDR3 covers 14 residues. In DNA form, the CDR3 reads TGTGCCAGCAGTTCGTCGAGGACTGGAAACACCATATATTTT. Its translation: CASSSSRTGNTIYF.

The rearrangement uses TRBV15 and TRBJ1-1, with D maybe TRBD1 (6 bases). Germline V gives CDR1 LNHNV, CDR2 YYDKDF (reference sequence). This CDR3 comprises 12 residues. The germline V and J ends were trimmed by 2 bases and 7 bases, with 8 bases remaining between them. CDR3 sequence reads: CATSRQGIEAFF. CDR3 bases: TGTGCCACCAGCAGACAGGGGATTGAAGCTTTCTTT.